This passage covers 4 T cell receptor beta chains from one sample sequenced in a study of T cell repertoires in cytomegalovirus infection. Using its own MiXCR run on the reads, TCRdb lists one record per CDR3 protein. Of about a million distinct CDR3 sequences in the sample, about a third were seen once. These TCRs' antigens remain unknown. The sequenced sample was cultured CD8+ T cells from PBMCs, obtained from culture after CMV antigen stimulation. The receptors here all came from a human donor in good health (CMV status not recorded). Some clones in this sample may be carry-over from other donors' samples.

This clonotype was observed a handful of times. J is TRBJ2-1 and V is TRBV9; tentatively, D is TRBD1 (5 bases). The CDR3 is made up of 18 amino acids. Deletions cut 3 bases from V and 0 bases from J, with 19 bases between. CDR1 and CDR2 (germline): SGDLS, YYNGEE. In DNA, the CDR3 is TGTGCCAGCAGCGCCCGCTCGACAGAAAAAATCTCCTACAATGAGCAGTTCTTC. This encodes CASSARSTEKISYNEQFF.

This clonotype has a handful of counts. V usage is TRBV12-3 or TRBV12-4 and J usage is TRBJ2-5; 7 positions match TRBD1. V lost 6 bases and J lost 3; bases outside the gene matches: 10. This CDR3 spans 15 amino acids. CDR3 protein: CASSPGTAIKETQYF. The CDR3 nucleotides are TGTGCCAGCAGCCCCGGGACAGCAATTAAAGAGACCCAGTACTTC.

This sequence joins TRBV19 and TRBJ2-7; 7 bases agree with TRBD2. V trimming: 3 bases; J trimming: 10 bases; junction bases outside the gene matches: 15. Per the germline V gene, CDR1 is LNHDA and CDR2 is SQIVND (reference sequence). The CDR3 is 15 residues long. The CDR3, as DNA: TGTGCCAGTAGTATTCGTGGGGTGGCGGGGGAGCTTCAGTACGTC. Its protein is CASSIRGVAGELQYV.

This clonotype was observed a handful of times. This chain links TRBV6-2 or TRBV6-3 with TRBJ2-1; weak D call: TRBD1 (6 bases). The germline CDR1 and CDR2 sequences are MNHEY and SVGEGT. This CDR3 spans 17 amino acids. Trimming cost V 6 bases and J 8 bases, with 26 bases left between them. The CDR3 here is CASSTNQWGTRGDEQFF. The CDR3 bases are TGTGCCAGCAGCACAAATCAATGGGGGACACGAGGGGATGAGCAGTTCTTC.